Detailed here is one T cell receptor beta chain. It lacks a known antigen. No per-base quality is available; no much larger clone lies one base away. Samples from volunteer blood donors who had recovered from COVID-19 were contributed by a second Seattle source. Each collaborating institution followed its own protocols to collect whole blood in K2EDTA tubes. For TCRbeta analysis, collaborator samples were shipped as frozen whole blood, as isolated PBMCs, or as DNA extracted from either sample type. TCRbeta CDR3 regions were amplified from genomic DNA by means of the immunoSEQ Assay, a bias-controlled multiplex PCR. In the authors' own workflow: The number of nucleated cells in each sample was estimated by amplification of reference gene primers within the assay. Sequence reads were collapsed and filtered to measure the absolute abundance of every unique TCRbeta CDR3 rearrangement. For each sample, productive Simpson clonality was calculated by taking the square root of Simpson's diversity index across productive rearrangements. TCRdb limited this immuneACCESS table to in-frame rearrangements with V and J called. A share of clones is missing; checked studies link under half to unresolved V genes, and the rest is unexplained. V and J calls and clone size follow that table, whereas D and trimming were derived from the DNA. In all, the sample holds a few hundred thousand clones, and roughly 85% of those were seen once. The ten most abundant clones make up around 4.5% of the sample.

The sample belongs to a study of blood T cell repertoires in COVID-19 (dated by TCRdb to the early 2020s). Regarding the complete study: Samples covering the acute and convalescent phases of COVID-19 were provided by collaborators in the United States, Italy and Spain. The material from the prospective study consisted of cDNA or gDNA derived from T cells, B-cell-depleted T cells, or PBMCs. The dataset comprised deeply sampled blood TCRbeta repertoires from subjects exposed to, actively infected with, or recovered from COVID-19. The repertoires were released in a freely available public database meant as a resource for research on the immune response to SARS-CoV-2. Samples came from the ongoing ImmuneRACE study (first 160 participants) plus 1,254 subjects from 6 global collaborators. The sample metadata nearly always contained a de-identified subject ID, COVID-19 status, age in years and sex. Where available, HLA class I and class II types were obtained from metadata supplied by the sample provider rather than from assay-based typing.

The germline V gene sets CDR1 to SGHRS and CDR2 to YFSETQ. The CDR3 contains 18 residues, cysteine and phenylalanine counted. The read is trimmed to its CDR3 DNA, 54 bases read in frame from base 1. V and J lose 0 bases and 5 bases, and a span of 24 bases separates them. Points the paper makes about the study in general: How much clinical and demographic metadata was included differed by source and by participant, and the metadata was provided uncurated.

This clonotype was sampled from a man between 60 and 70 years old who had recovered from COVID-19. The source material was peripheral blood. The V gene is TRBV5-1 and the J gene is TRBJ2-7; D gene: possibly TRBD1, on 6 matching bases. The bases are TGCGCCAGCAGCTTGGCTACAGGGATAGCCGCCTCAACTCACGAGCAGTACTTC. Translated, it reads CASSLATGIAASTHEQYF.